These 28 T cell receptor beta chains share one sample of origin, sequenced in a study of blood T cells in healthy people across ages. For the second PCR, which ran for about 7 to 11 cycles, a sample-barcoded 5' primer and a J-beta primer mix were used. TCRdb re-analysed the 5' RACE reads in MiXCR, keeping a single row per CDR3 protein. The sample holds 650,000 to 1,000,000 distinct CDR3 sequences, around 34% seen once. The sequenced sample was blood. Receptors were obtained from a man between 18 and 35 years old in good health.

The gene calls are TRBV7-9 and TRBJ2-1, with TRBD2 matching 11 bases. The CDR3 spans 16 residues. Germline CDR1 reads SEHNR; CDR2 reads FQNEAQ (reference sequence). Trimming removed 1 base from V and 7 bases from J; junction bases left unmatched: 6. The CDR3 protein is CASSLDRLAGGNEQFF. CDR3 DNA: TGTGCCAGCAGCTTAGATCGCCTAGCGGGAGGTAATGAGCAGTTCTTC.

This clonotype is a singleton in its sample. The rearrangement joins TRBV29-1 to TRBJ1-1, with D perhaps matching TRBD1 (5 bases). V was clipped by 3 bases and J by 3 bases, with 14 bases between them. Germline CDR1 reads SQVTM; CDR2 reads ANQGSEA. The length of the CDR3 is 14 residues. CDR3 protein: CSVEGRMMDTEAFF. CDR3 coding DNA: TGCAGCGTTGAGGGACGGATGATGGACACTGAAGCTTTCTTT.

This chain links TRBV5-1 with TRBJ2-2; 7 nucleotides line up with TRBD2. V was pared by 1 base and J by 6 bases, with 6 bases of the junction left unmatched. Germline V gives CDR1 SGHRS, CDR2 YFSETQ. The CDR3 contains 15 residues. The CDR3 region is CASSLPGGGPGELFF. The CDR3 DNA reads TGCGCCAGCAGCTTGCCGGGGGGAGGACCCGGGGAGCTGTTTTTT.

Details on this clonotype: This may arise from a read error, as a much more abundant clone is one base away. The chain has TRBV12-3 or TRBV12-4 and TRBJ2-7; TRBD1 matches at 10 bases. The CDR3 runs to 16 residues. CDR3 in DNA: TGTGCCAACAGTTTATTGGGACAGGGGAGAACCTACGAGCAGTACTTC. It is translated as CANSLLGQGRTYEQYF.

The chain recombines TRBV12-3 or TRBV12-4 with TRBJ2-1; a weak D match, TRBD1 (5 bases). Deletions cut 7 bases from V and 10 bases from J, with 17 bases between. There are 13 residues in the CDR3. The CDR3 bases are TGTGCCAGCACTGGGGCCAGCGCCTGGGAGCAGTTCTTC. Amino acid sequence: CASTGASAWEQFF.

The chain combines TRBV6-2 or TRBV6-3 with TRBJ2-5; unclear D gene. This CDR3 has 13 residues. V was clipped by 2 bases and J by 9 bases, with 13 bases between them. Germline CDR1 is MNHEY and CDR2 is SVGEGT. The CDR3 nucleotides are TGTGCCAGCAGTTACCCCCTCGGAGTTGCCCAGTACTTC. Its protein product is CASSYPLGVAQYF.

The CDR3 nucleotides read TGTGCCAGCAGCGTAGCTGCCGGCGGGAGCCCTGAAGCTTTCTTT. Protein: CASSVAAGGSPEAFF. V usage is TRBV9 and J usage is TRBJ1-1; D is undetermined. The CDR3 consists of 15 residues. CDR1 is SGDLS and CDR2 is YYNGEE in the germline V gene. Trimming pared 0 bases from V and 6 bases from J, leaving 15 bases between. The whole variable domain, remainder taken from reference TRBV9 and TRBJ1-1, is DSGVTQTPKHLITATGQRVTLRCSPRSGDLSVYWYQQSLDQGLQFLIQYYNGEERAKGNILERFSAQQFPDLHSELNLSSLELGDSALYFCASSVAAGGSPEAFFGQGTRLTVV.

For the CDR3, the DNA is TGTGCCAGCAGTTTTGGACTAGCGATCTCCTACGAGCAGTACTTC. It encodes CASSFGLAISYEQYF. The rearrangement links TRBV12-3 or TRBV12-4 to TRBJ2-7, with TRBD2 identical over 9 bases. The J segment lost 0 bases and the V segment lost 3 bases, leaving 3 bases of the junction unmatched. This CDR3 region has 15 residues.

This clonotype was observed a handful of times. The rearrangement links TRBV28 to TRBJ2-4; weak D call: TRBD1 (5 bases). This CDR3 contains 14 residues. Germline assignment: CDR1 MDHEN and CDR2 SYDVKM. Between the trimmed V and J ends, which lost 3 bases and 0 bases, there was a span of 6 bases. CDR3 sequence: CASSFQGAKNIQYF. In DNA, the CDR3 is TGTGCCAGCAGTTTCCAGGGAGCCAAAAACATTCAGTACTTC.

This clonotype occurred a few times. This chain links TRBV4-1 with TRBJ1-2, with a weak D call TRBD1 (6 bases). The germline V and J ends were trimmed by 1 base and 8 bases, with 14 bases remaining between them. CDR3 length: 14 amino acids. CDR1 MGHRA and CDR2 YSYEKL come from the germline V gene. This CDR3 is CASSQAPQGRGYTF. The CDR3 region has the DNA TGCGCCAGCAGCCAAGCCCCACAGGGACGGGGCTACACCTTC.

The chain uses TRBV4-1 and TRBJ2-1, with D possibly matching TRBD2 (6 bases). CDR3 length: 16 residues. The germline V gene has CDR1 MGHRA and CDR2 YSYEKL. With 0 bases removed from V and 3 bases from J, the gap between germline ends came to 12 bases. This CDR3 reads CASSQDRVAVYNEQFF. The CDR3 coding sequence is TGCGCCAGCAGCCAAGATAGGGTAGCGGTCTACAATGAGCAGTTCTTC.

The chain uses TRBV6-2 or TRBV6-3 and TRBJ1-6; D perhaps matches TRBD1 (5 bases). Germline V gene data show CDR1 as MNHEY and CDR2 as SVGEGT. The V gene lost 5 bases and the J gene lost 10 bases, with 15 bases spanning the gap. CDR3 length equals 14 residues. The CDR3, as DNA: TGTGCCAGCAGTACAGCGGGGGTTGACTCACCCCTCCACTTT. Translating gives CASSTAGVDSPLHF.

This clonotype was seen more than once but under ten times. V usage is TRBV18 and J usage is TRBJ1-1; 9 bases line up with TRBD1. The J segment lost 5 bases and the V segment lost 2 bases, leaving 9 bases of the junction unmatched. Germline V CDR1 and CDR2: KGHSH, LQKENI. The CDR3 runs 16 residues. The CDR3 sequence is CASSPDTGQGGTEAFF. The CDR3 DNA follows: TGTGCCAGCTCACCAGATACGGGACAGGGTGGTACTGAAGCTTTCTTT.

This clonotype occurred a few times. The CDR3, as DNA: TGTGCCAGCAGCTCCGTGACAGGGACCGTCTACGAGCAGTACTTC. Amino acid sequence: CASSSVTGTVYEQYF. The V call is TRBV7-9, the J call TRBJ2-7, with 7 bases lining up with TRBD1. CDR1 is SEHNR and CDR2 is FQNEAQ in the germline V gene (reference sequence). The CDR3 covers 15 residues. V was clipped by 4 bases and J by 3 bases; unmatched bases: 9.

The rearrangement uses TRBV12-3 or TRBV12-4 and TRBJ1-1; the D gene is possibly TRBD1 (6 bases). This CDR3 is built from 14 residues. Trimming stripped 3 bases from V and 5 bases from J, with 13 bases between. CDR3 bases: TGTGCCAGCAGTTTCTCTCTCCAGGGGACTGAAGCTTTCTTT. Its translation: CASSFSLQGTEAFF.

The chain joins TRBV20-1 to TRBJ2-1; the D is unclear. Germline assignment: CDR1 DFQATT and CDR2 SNEGSKA (reference sequence). V lost 5 bases, J lost 0 bases, and 17 bases lay in between. CDR3 length: 16 residues. CDR3 nucleotide sequence: TGCAGTGCTGAATTTAGACTGCAAAGCTCCTACAATGAGCAGTTCTTC. Amino acid sequence: CSAEFRLQSSYNEQFF.

This sequence joins TRBV5-1 and TRBJ2-1, with 7 bases lining up with TRBD1. J gave up 6 bases and V 4 bases, and 7 bases lay outside the gene matches. CDR1 SGHRS and CDR2 YFSETQ come from the germline V gene. CDR3 length: 14 amino acids. DNA for the CDR3: TGCGCCAGCAGCACCCGACAGGGAACCAATGAGCAGTTCTTC. Its translation is CASSTRQGTNEQFF.

This clonotype was observed a few times. The rearrangement uses TRBV2 and TRBJ2-1; D unclear. The V gene's germline CDR1 is SNHLY and CDR2 FYNNEI. V was clipped by 4 bases and J by 9 bases, with 10 bases between them. The CDR3 is 12 amino acids. CDR3 coding DNA: TGTGCCAGCAGTGGAGATACCGGTGAGCAGTTCTTC. It codes for CASSGDTGEQFF.

The sample holds many counts of this clonotype. V is TRBV4-2 and J is TRBJ2-7; the D is unclear. Trimming shortened V by 0 bases and J by 7 bases, and 13 bases separated the two germline ends. Per germline, CDR1 LGHNA and CDR2 YNFKEQ. The CDR3 covers 14 residues. CDR3 loop: CASSQEWAVSEQYF. DNA of the CDR3: TGTGCCAGCAGCCAAGAATGGGCAGTTAGTGAGCAGTACTTC.

Notes on this clonotype: A clone one base away is much larger, so this may be a read error. This chain links TRBV9 with TRBJ2-3; TRBD2 might be the D (6 bases). CDR1 is SGDLS, CDR2 YYNGEE, per germline. This CDR3 is built from 19 residues. The CDR3 DNA is TGTGCCAGCAGTGCAAGGGCTCTCCTGGGAGGTACTAGCACAGATGCGCAGTATTTT. Its translation: CASSARALLGGTSTDAQYF. Based on the CDR3 plus reference TRBV9 and TRBJ2-3, the full variable domain is DSGVTQTPKHLITATGQRVTLRCSPRSGDLSVYWYQQSLDQGLQFLIQYYNGEERAKGNILERFSAQQFPDLHSELNLSSLELGDSALYFCASSARALLGGTSTDAQYFGPGTRLTVL.

This clonotype occurred many times. The rearrangement joins TRBV12-3 or TRBV12-4 to TRBJ2-7; D ambiguous. V was shortened by 5 bases and J by 3 bases, with 14 bases between the two germline ends. The CDR3 has 14 residues. CDR3 DNA sequence: TGTGCCAGCAGTAATTCAGCAAGGGTCTACGAGCAGTACTTC. This sequence encodes CASSNSARVYEQYF.

The sample holds a few counts of this clonotype. CDR3 sequence reads: CASSWEGTGYNEQFF. CDR3 bases: TGCGCCAGCAGCTGGGAAGGGACAGGGTACAATGAGCAGTTCTTC. This chain uses TRBV5-1 with TRBJ2-1; 9 bases match TRBD1. V shed 3 bases, J shed 4 bases, and the junction held 5 bases outside the gene matches. The CDR3 loop spans 15 amino acids. Germline V gene lookup returns CDR1 SGHRS and CDR2 YFSETQ.

This clonotype was counted a single time. A much larger clone lies one base from this, so it may be a read error. The rearrangement links TRBV20-1 to TRBJ2-5; 9 bases are shared with TRBD2. The V and J ends lost 1 base and 11 bases, in that order; junction bases with no gene match: 11. The CDR3 loop spans 14 amino acids. CDR1 is DFQATT and CDR2 is SNEGSKA in the germline V gene (reference sequence). CDR3 amino acids: CSARVKLAGNEQYF. CDR3 nucleotide sequence: TGCAGTGCTAGAGTAAAGCTAGCGGGGAATGAGCAGTACTTC.

The genes are TRBV20-1 and TRBJ2-7; 8 nucleotides match TRBD2. The ends lost 2 bases at V and 0 bases at J; junction bases unmatched: 3. CDR3 size: 14 residues. Germline loops: CDR1 DFQATT, CDR2 SNEGSKA (reference sequence). CDR3 loop: CSARHGGGSYEQYF. DNA for the CDR3: TGCAGTGCTAGACACGGGGGGGGCTCCTACGAGCAGTACTTC.

This chain joins TRBV6-6 and TRBJ2-7; weak D call: TRBD1 (5 bases). The germline CDR1 and CDR2 sequences are MNHNY and SVGAGI (reference sequence). The CDR3 length is 13 residues. V dropped 6 bases and J dropped 1 base, with 10 bases sitting between them. CDR3 residues: CASRIRDSYEQYF. DNA of the CDR3: TGTGCCAGCAGAATCAGGGATTCCTACGAGCAGTACTTC.

This chain links TRBV28 with TRBJ1-2, with 10 bases identical to TRBD1. With V trimmed by 1 base and J by 7 bases, 9 bases remained unmatched. This CDR3 has 16 amino acids. Germline lookup yields CDR1 MDHEN and CDR2 SYDVKM. CDR3 loop: CASSLSGQGPGGGYTF. The DNA of the CDR3 is TGTGCCAGCAGTTTATCGGGACAGGGGCCCGGGGGTGGCTACACCTTC.

The chain recombines TRBV12-3 or TRBV12-4 with TRBJ2-3; tentative D call: TRBD1 (6 bases). Between the trimmed V and J ends, which lost 5 bases and 8 bases, there was a span of 11 bases. There are 12 residues in the CDR3. DNA of the CDR3: TGTGCCAGCAGTCACTTACAGGGTACGCAGTATTTT. This translates into CASSHLQGTQYF.

This chain uses TRBV6-6 with TRBJ2-5; maybe TRBD2 (5 bases). Germline V lookup: CDR1 MNHNY, CDR2 SVGAGI (reference sequence). This CDR3 has 13 residues. V shed 6 bases and J shed 5 bases, with 13 bases lying between them. The CDR3 DNA reads as TGTGCCAGCAGAACAAAACTAGAGGAGACCCAGTACTTC. It yields the protein CASRTKLEETQYF.